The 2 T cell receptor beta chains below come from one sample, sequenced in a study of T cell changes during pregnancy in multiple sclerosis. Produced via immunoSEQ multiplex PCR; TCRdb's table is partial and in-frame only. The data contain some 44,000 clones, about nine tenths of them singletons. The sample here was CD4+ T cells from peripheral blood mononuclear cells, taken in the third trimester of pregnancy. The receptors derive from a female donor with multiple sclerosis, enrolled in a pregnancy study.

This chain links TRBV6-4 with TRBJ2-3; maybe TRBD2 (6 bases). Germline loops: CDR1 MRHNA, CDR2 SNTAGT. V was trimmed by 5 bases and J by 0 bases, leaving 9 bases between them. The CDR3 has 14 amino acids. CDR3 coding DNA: TGTGCCAGCAGTTCCGGGACTAGCACAGATACGCAGTATTTT. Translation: CASSSGTSTDTQYF.

The CDR3 DNA sequence: TGTGCCAGTAGAGGGACAGGGATCTCCTACAATGAGCAGTTCTTC. Amino acid sequence: CASRGTGISYNEQFF. The V and J genes are TRBV19 and TRBJ2-1, with 9 bases lining up with TRBD1. Trimming cost V 6 bases and J 0 bases; bases outside gene matches: 3. The germline gives CDR1 LNHDA, CDR2 SQIVND (reference sequence). The CDR3 runs 15 residues.